This T cell receptor (beta chain) was documented in a study of shared clonotypes between healthy human individuals. Study context: Aged 18 to 49, the donors were a couple of women and a few men.

All donors were healthy HIV-negative adults lacking recent acute infections or vaccinations. Germline values: CDR1 SEHNR, CDR2 FQNEAQ (reference sequence). CDR3 size: 12 residues. Trimming removed 6 bases from V and 3 bases from J, with 9 bases in between. The protocol was immunoSEQ multiplex PCR, while the TCRdb copy is restricted to in-frame clones and leaves out a portion. The sample has some 630,000 clones, about three quarters seen once. Study-wide results and limits: Memory subsets generally showed lower estimated richness than naive subsets. Only blood underwent sampling, and tissue repertoires likely differ.

This clone was detected a few times. Its antigen is as yet unknown. Specimen: memory CD4+ T cells sorted from blood. Subset defined: CD45RA-negative fraction. V is TRBV7-9 and J is TRBJ2-7; D unclear. The TCR comes from a woman aged 25 to 39 in good health. CDR3 in amino acids: CASSPDIYEQYF. The CDR3 DNA reads as TGTGCCAGCAGTCCAGACATCTACGAGCAGTACTTC.